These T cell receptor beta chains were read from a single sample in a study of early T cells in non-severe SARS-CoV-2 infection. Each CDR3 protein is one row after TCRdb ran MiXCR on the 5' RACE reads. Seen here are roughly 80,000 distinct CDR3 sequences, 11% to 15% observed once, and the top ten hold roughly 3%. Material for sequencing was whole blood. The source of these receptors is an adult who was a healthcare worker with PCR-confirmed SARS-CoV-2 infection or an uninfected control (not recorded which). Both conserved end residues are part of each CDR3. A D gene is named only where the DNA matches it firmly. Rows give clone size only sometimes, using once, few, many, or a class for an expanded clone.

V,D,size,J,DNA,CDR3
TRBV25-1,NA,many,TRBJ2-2,TGTGCCAGCAGAGGAGGGTCCGGGGACACCGGGGAGCTGTTTTTT,CASRGGSGDTGELFF
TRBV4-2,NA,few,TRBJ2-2,TGTGCCAGCAGCCAGGGGGAGGCCGGGGAGCTGTTTTTT,CASSQGEAGELFF
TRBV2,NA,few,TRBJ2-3,TGTGCCAGCCCAGGCGCGGATTCTAGCACAGATACGCAGTATTTT,CASPGADSSTDTQYF
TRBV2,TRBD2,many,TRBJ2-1,TGTGCCAGCAGTGAAGAATGGCCTAGCGGCCTTTTAGGGAATGAGCAGTTCTTC,CASSEEWPSGLLGNEQFF
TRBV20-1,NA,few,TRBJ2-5,TGCAGTGCTAGAGATGCCCAGGAACAAGAGACCCAGTACTTC,CSARDAQEQETQYF
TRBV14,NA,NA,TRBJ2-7,TGTGCCAGCAGCCAAGATATAAGCGGTATCTACGAGCAGTACTTC,CASSQDISGIYEQYF
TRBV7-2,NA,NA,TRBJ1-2,TGTGCCAGCAGCCCGAGGGAGTCGGCAGGCTACACCTTC,CASSPRESAGYTF
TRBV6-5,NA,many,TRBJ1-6,TGTGCCAGCAGTTCAGGCAGTGTACCCCTCCACTTT,CASSSGSVPLHF
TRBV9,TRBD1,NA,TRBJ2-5,TGTGCCAGCAGCCCAGGCGGACAGGGCCTTTTGGAGACCCAGTACTTC,CASSPGGQGLLETQYF
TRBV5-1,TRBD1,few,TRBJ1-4,TGCGCCAGCAGCATTGACAGGGGGCCTACCAGAGGCGAAAAACTGTTTTTT,CASSIDRGPTRGEKLFF
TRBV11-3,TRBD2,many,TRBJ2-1,TGTGCCAGCAGCTCCGGATTGGGGGGGAAGTTCTTC,CASSSGLGGKFF
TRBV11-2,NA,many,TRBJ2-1,TGTGCCAGCAGCTCGGGACTGGACTCCTACAATGAGCAGTTCTTC,CASSSGLDSYNEQFF
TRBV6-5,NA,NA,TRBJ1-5,TGTGCCAGCAGACCCACAAGCAGGGGAGGATACAGCAATCAGCCCCAGCATTTT,CASRPTSRGGYSNQPQHF
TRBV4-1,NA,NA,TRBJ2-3,TGCGCCAGCGAAGGGGAGAACACAGATACGCAGTATTTT,CASEGENTDTQYF
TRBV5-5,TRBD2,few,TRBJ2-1,TGTGCCAGCAGCTTTTCTTTAGGAAAGCGGGGGGGCACATACAATGAGCAGTTCTTC,CASSFSLGKRGGTYNEQFF
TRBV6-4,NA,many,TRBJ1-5,TGTGCCAGCCCAACCGGAGGTGGGGAGGGGGATCAGCCCCAGCATTTT,CASPTGGGEGDQPQHF
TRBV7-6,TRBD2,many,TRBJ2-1,TGTGCCAGCAGCTTAGGCGGCCGGGGAAGCGGGAAGAACAATGAGCAGTTCTTC,CASSLGGRGSGKNNEQFF
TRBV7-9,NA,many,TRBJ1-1,TGTGCCAGCAGCCCGGCCGGGGCGCCCACTGAAGCTTTCTTT,CASSPAGAPTEAFF
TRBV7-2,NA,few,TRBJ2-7,TGTGCCAGCAGCTTACAGGGGAGCTCCTACGAGCAGTACTTC,CASSLQGSSYEQYF
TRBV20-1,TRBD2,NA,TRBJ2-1,TGCAGTGCTAGAGATAGGGGGACTAGCGGGAGCTCCTACAATGAGCAGTTCTTC,CSARDRGTSGSSYNEQFF
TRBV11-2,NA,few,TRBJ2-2,TGTGCCAGCAGCTTAGTAGAGCCGAGGCCCGGGGAGCTGTTTTTT,CASSLVEPRPGELFF
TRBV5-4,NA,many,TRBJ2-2,TGTGCCAGCAGCGTCGGGAGAGGAACCACCGGGGAGCTGTTTTTT,CASSVGRGTTGELFF
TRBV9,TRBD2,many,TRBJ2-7,TGTGCCAGCAGCGTAGGGGTAGCGGGATTTCTGTCCGAGCAGTACTTC,CASSVGVAGFLSEQYF
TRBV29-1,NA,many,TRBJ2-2,TGCAGCGGAAAGGGAAACACCGGGGAGCTGTTTTTT,CSGKGNTGELFF
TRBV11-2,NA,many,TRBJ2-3,TGTGCCAGCAGCTTATCTCAACCCATTCGGTATTTT,CASSLSQPIRYF
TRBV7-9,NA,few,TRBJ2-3,TGTGCCAGCAGCTCGAGAGGCGCGGGGAGCACAGATACGCAGTATTTT,CASSSRGAGSTDTQYF
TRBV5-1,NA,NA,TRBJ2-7,TGCGCCAGCAGCACAGAACCCCTCGCCAACGAGCAGTACTTC,CASSTEPLANEQYF
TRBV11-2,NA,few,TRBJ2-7,TGTGCCAGCGCGCTGGGGGACAACTACGAGCAGTACTTC,CASALGDNYEQYF
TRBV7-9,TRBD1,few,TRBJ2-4,TGTGCCAGCAGCTTAGCAACAGGGGGAAGAGACATTCAGTACTTC,CASSLATGGRDIQYF
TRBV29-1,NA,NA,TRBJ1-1,TGCAGCATCAGACAGATGAACACTGAAGCTTTCTTT,CSIRQMNTEAFF
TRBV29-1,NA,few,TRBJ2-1,TGCAGCGTTGACCGTAGCGGAGCTGGCAATGAGCAGTTCTTC,CSVDRSGAGNEQFF